The 28 T cell receptor beta chains below were found in one sample sequenced in a study of neurological immune-mediated disorders (dated by TCRdb to between 2018 and 2021). Library prep was done by 5' RACE. Sequenced using an Illumina HiSeq 2500. Using fastp at Q25 and MiXCR, TCRdb reprocessed the public reads and kept productive beta chains. One record per CDR3 amino acid sequence lists the most common genes and DNA. Within this sample are about 46,000 distinct CDR3 sequences, with 1.5% to 2% of them counted one time only. The biggest ten clones account for around 2.1% of the sample. Sequencing was performed on PBMCs. The receptors stem from a middle-aged woman with multiple sclerosis.

In this sample, this clonotype turned up many times. The J gene is TRBJ2-6, the V gene TRBV5-1; a possible D gene is TRBD2 (6 bases). This CDR3 has 16 residues. V lost 4 bases to trimming and J lost 1 base, with 12 bases between them. Germline CDR1 is SGHRS and CDR2 is YFSETQ. The CDR3 here is CASSGGTGSGANVLTF. The DNA for the CDR3 is TGCGCCAGCAGCGGCGGGACGGGTTCTGGGGCCAACGTCCTGACTTTC.

This clonotype was observed many times. This sequence joins TRBV7-9 and TRBJ1-4; D gene unclear. CDR1 is SEHNR and CDR2 is FQNEAQ in the germline V gene (reference sequence). The V and J ends lost 5 bases and 2 bases respectively, with 9 bases between them. There are 14 residues in the CDR3. The CDR3 DNA sequence: TGTGCCAGCAGCCTAGGAGGGACTAATGAAAAACTGTTTTTT. It codes for CASSLGGTNEKLFF.

This clonotype was counted at least ten times. J is TRBJ1-1 and V is TRBV10-3; 8 bases align to TRBD1. This CDR3 region has 17 residues. CDR1 and CDR2 (germline): ENHRY, SYGVKD. Trimming removed 0 bases from V and 5 bases from J; junction bases left unmatched: 11. The CDR3 is CAISESRAGGVGTEAFF. The CDR3, as DNA: TGTGCCATCAGTGAGTCTCGGGCAGGGGGCGTTGGTACTGAAGCTTTCTTT.

This clonotype was counted at least ten times. J is TRBJ1-1 and V is TRBV5-1; 7 bases line up with TRBD1. Germline V CDR1 and CDR2: SGHRS, YFSETQ. This CDR3 contains 16 residues. J gave up 4 bases and V 0 bases, and 9 bases lay outside the gene matches. As DNA, the CDR3 is TGCGCCAGCAGCTTGGGCACAGGGGCGCGGGGCACTGAAGCTTTCTTT. Encoded protein: CASSLGTGARGTEAFF.

In its sample, this clonotype was seen many times. This rearrangement joins TRBV12-3 or TRBV12-4 to TRBJ1-4; D might be TRBD1 (5 bases). CDR3 length: 15 residues. V lost 3 bases and J 8 bases, leaving 16 bases between the germline ends. The CDR3 DNA follows: TGTGCCAGCAGTTTCGTCGGGTCGGGGGGGGAAAAACTGTTTTTT. This translates into CASSFVGSGGEKLFF.

The table lists this clonotype with many counts. This chain links TRBV5-1 with TRBJ2-3, with TRBD2 matching over 8 bases. V gave up 0 bases and J gave up 2 bases; unmatched junction bases: 5. This CDR3 is built from 16 residues. In germline, CDR1 is SGHRS, CDR2 YFSETQ. The CDR3 here is CASSLGGGPNTDTQYF. CDR3 bases: TGCGCCAGCAGCTTGGGCGGGGGGCCGAACACAGATACGCAGTATTTT.

The V call is TRBV7-9, the J call TRBJ2-5, with D perhaps TRBD2 (6 bases). CDR1 SEHNR and CDR2 FQNEAQ come from the germline V gene (reference sequence). V was pared by 5 bases and J by 1 base, with 11 bases between. This CDR3 has 14 residues. CDR3 amino acids: CASSRERAQETQYF. In DNA form, the CDR3 reads TGTGCCAGCAGCCGGGAGCGGGCCCAAGAGACCCAGTACTTC.

In its sample, this clonotype was seen many times. The J gene is TRBJ2-1, the V gene TRBV11-2; 8 bases agree with TRBD2. Per germline, CDR1 SGHAT and CDR2 FQNNGV. The trim removed 6 bases at V and 10 bases at J, leaving 8 bases unmatched. The CDR3 totals 13 residues. Here the CDR3 DNA reads TGTGCCAGCAGGGAAACGGGGGGGGAGGAGCAGTTCTTC. Its translation: CASRETGGEEQFF.

In this sample, this clonotype turned up many times. The J gene is TRBJ2-2, the V gene TRBV24-1, with 11 bases identical to TRBD2. This CDR3 contains 16 residues. From germline, CDR1 is KGHDR and CDR2 SFDVKD. V trimming: 4 bases; J trimming: 5 bases; junction bases outside the gene matches: 5. The CDR3 region has the DNA TGTGCCACCAGTGAACCTAGCGGGGGGCCGACCGGGGAGCTGTTTTTT. It encodes CATSEPSGGPTGELFF.

At least ten counts were recorded for this clonotype. This chain uses TRBV9 with TRBJ2-5; 12 bases fit TRBD2. From germline, CDR1 is SGDLS and CDR2 YYNGEE. V lost 4 bases and J lost 4; bases outside the gene matches: 11. This CDR3 comprises 17 residues. CDR3 residues: CASSQKPSGGAGETQYF. The CDR3 DNA reads TGTGCCAGCAGCCAAAAACCTAGCGGGGGGGCCGGAGAGACCCAGTACTTC.

This clonotype was seen repeatedly, ten times or more. The rearrangement uses TRBV11-2 and TRBJ1-1; D may be TRBD1 (6 bases). The CDR3 loop spans 13 amino acids. Trimming stripped 1 base from V and 4 bases from J, with 7 bases between. Germline loops: CDR1 SGHAT, CDR2 FQNNGV. The CDR3 bases are TGTGCCAGCAGCTTAGTACAGGGCACTGAAGCTTTCTTT. Its protein product is CASSLVQGTEAFF.

This clonotype was observed many times. V is TRBV5-1 and J is TRBJ1-2; the D is unclear. The CDR3 is made up of 12 amino acids. Germline CDR1 is SGHRS and CDR2 is YFSETQ. The V end was cut by 8 bases, the J end by 0 bases, with 8 bases between. The CDR3 sequence is CASSDANYGYTF. CDR3 DNA sequence: TGCGCCAGTTCAGATGCTAACTATGGCTACACCTTC.

This clonotype was recorded at least ten times. The CDR3 DNA sequence: TGCGCCAGCAGATCAGGGGCAGTCACTGAAGCTTTCTTT. Translation gives CASRSGAVTEAFF. This chain links TRBV5-1 with TRBJ1-1; possibly TRBD1 for D (6 bases). This CDR3 is built from 13 residues. V shed 5 bases and J shed 4 bases, with 12 bases lying between them. Germline lookup yields CDR1 SGHRS and CDR2 YFSETQ.

This clonotype was counted many times. The chain links TRBV20-1 to TRBJ2-7; weak D call: TRBD2 (6 bases). Germline V lookup: CDR1 DFQATT, CDR2 SNEGSKA (reference sequence). V lost 3 bases and J 7 bases, leaving 19 bases between the germline ends. The CDR3 runs 14 residues. The CDR3: CSARIPGRTGEQYF. As DNA, the CDR3 is TGCAGTGCTAGGATTCCAGGGAGGACGGGGGAGCAGTACTTC.

This clonotype was seen many times. The V and J genes are TRBV12-3 or TRBV12-4 and TRBJ1-1, with D uncertain. Trimming took off 7 bases at V and 0 bases at J, with 6 bases between the two ends. The CDR3 length is 12 residues. The CDR3 DNA reads as TGTGCCAGCAACGACCTGAACACTGAAGCTTTCTTT. Residues: CASNDLNTEAFF.

This clonotype came up many times. The rearrangement joins TRBV3-1 to TRBJ1-5; D ambiguous. V lost 1 base, J lost 7 bases, and 8 bases lay in between. Germline lookup yields CDR1 LGHDT and CDR2 YNNKEL (reference sequence). CDR3 length: 13 amino acids. CDR3 loop: CASSQGYQQPQHF. CDR3 coding DNA: TGTGCCAGCAGCCAAGGGTATCAGCAGCCCCAGCATTTT.

This clonotype came up many times. The chain uses TRBV14 and TRBJ1-1; D is unclear. This CDR3 spans 13 amino acids. The V and J ends lost 9 bases and 0 bases respectively, with 11 bases between them. The germline V gene encodes CDR1 SGHDN and CDR2 FVKESK. CDR3 amino acids: CASRWGLNTEAFF. The CDR3 coding sequence is TGTGCCAGTCGCTGGGGTCTGAACACTGAAGCTTTCTTT. The whole variable domain, remainder taken from reference TRBV14 and TRBJ1-1, is EAGVTQFPSHSVIEKGQTVTLRCDPISGHDNLYWYRRVMGKEIKFLLHFVKESKQDESGMPNNRFLAERTGGTYSTLKVQPAELEDSGVYFCASRWGLNTEAFFGQGTRLTVV.

The sample holds many counts of this clonotype. The chain links TRBV5-1 to TRBJ1-2, with TRBD1 as a possible D gene (5 bases). This CDR3 has 17 amino acids. V dropped 4 bases and J dropped 5 bases, with 24 bases sitting between them. Germline V gene lookup returns CDR1 SGHRS and CDR2 YFSETQ. Written as DNA, the CDR3 is TGCGCCAGCAGCCCGGGGAGGAGGGGATTAGCGAAATATGGCTACACCTTC. As protein: CASSPGRRGLAKYGYTF.

There are many counts of this clonotype. The chain carries TRBV29-1 and TRBJ1-4; the D gene is possibly TRBD1 (6 bases). The ends were cut back, 7 bases at V and 7 bases at J, with 13 bases in the middle. Germline-derived CDR1 and CDR2 are SQVTM and ANQGSEA. The CDR3 extends over 12 amino acids. CDR3 sequence: CSAQKDSEKLFF. The CDR3 DNA reads TGCAGCGCCCAGAAGGACAGTGAAAAACTGTTTTTT.

This clonotype was recorded at least ten times. The rearrangement uses TRBV18 and TRBJ2-5; D is possibly TRBD1 or TRBD2 (5 bases each). CDR1 and CDR2 (germline): KGHSH, LQKENI. The CDR3 is made up of 15 amino acids. V lost 5 bases, J lost 2 bases, and 15 bases lay in between. CDR3 sequence: CASSDGTGAQETQYF. As DNA, the CDR3 is TGTGCCAGCTCAGATGGGACCGGAGCTCAAGAGACCCAGTACTTC.

This clonotype was seen at least ten times. V and J are TRBV6-5 and TRBJ1-5, with D tentatively TRBD1 (6 bases). V gave up 0 bases and J gave up 3 bases, with 15 bases separating them. The CDR3 is 17 residues long. In germline, CDR1 is MNHEY, CDR2 SVGAGI. The CDR3 is CASSYSNPGVANQPQHF. The CDR3 coding sequence is TGTGCCAGCAGTTACTCGAATCCAGGGGTGGCCAATCAGCCCCAGCATTTT.

This clonotype was recorded at least ten times. The V call is TRBV7-6, the J call TRBJ2-2; D uncertain. Trimming took off 5 bases at V and 7 bases at J, with 14 bases between the two ends. Germline CDR1 and CDR2: SGHVS and FNYEAQ. This CDR3 spans 14 amino acids. CDR3 in amino acids: CASSRQASVGELFF. As DNA, the CDR3 is TGTGCCAGCAGCAGGCAGGCTAGTGTCGGGGAGCTGTTTTTT.

This clonotype was seen a handful of times. A read error is likely, as this CDR3 ends without the conserved phenylalanine or tryptophan. The chain couples TRBV7-3 to TRBJ2-2; TRBD2 might be the D (6 bases). V dropped 5 bases and J dropped 4 bases, with 8 bases sitting between them. Germline assignment: CDR1 SGHTA and CDR2 FQGTGA. CDR3 length: 13 amino acids. This chain's CDR3 is CASSAGRTGELFC. DNA for the CDR3: TGTGCCAGCAGCGCGGGGCGCACCGGGGAGCTGTTTTGT.

Ten or more counts support this clonotype. The chain recombines TRBV5-1 with TRBJ2-1; D is uncertain. Germline CDR1 is SGHRS and CDR2 is YFSETQ. Trimming left V 1 base short and J 8 bases short, with 10 bases between. The CDR3 length is 13 residues. The CDR3 is CASSLQAQDEQFF. The CDR3 region has the DNA TGCGCCAGCAGCTTGCAAGCGCAGGATGAGCAGTTCTTC.

This clonotype was recorded at least ten times. The chain uses TRBV20-1 and TRBJ2-3; D is perhaps TRBD2 (5 bases). CDR3 length equals 17 residues. Trimming took 4 bases from V and 6 from J, leaving 26 bases between them. Per germline, CDR1 DFQATT and CDR2 SNEGSKA (reference sequence). CDR3 protein: CSATKATWPDLIDTQYF. CDR3 sequence (DNA): TGCAGTGCTACCAAAGCCACATGGCCGGACTTGATTGATACGCAGTATTTT.

In its sample, this clonotype was seen many times. The chain carries TRBV18 and TRBJ2-7; no clear D gene. The CDR3 consists of 14 residues. From germline, CDR1 is KGHSH and CDR2 LQKENI. Trimming shortened V by 3 bases and J by 2 bases, and 11 bases separated the two germline ends. CDR3 amino acids: CASSPSGSPYEQYF. As DNA, the CDR3 is TGTGCCAGCTCACCGTCCGGGTCTCCCTACGAGCAGTACTTC.

This clonotype showed up many times. V usage is TRBV12-3 or TRBV12-4 and J usage is TRBJ1-1; D not certain. The ends were cut back, 7 bases at V and 4 bases at J, with 7 bases in the middle. This CDR3 has 11 residues. DNA of the CDR3: TGTGCCAGCAAGCCCGGCACTGAAGCTTTCTTT. Encoded protein: CASKPGTEAFF.

This clonotype has ten or more counts. The chain uses TRBV20-1 and TRBJ1-3, with TRBD1 matching over 7 bases. The CDR3 consists of 15 residues. The germline V gene encodes CDR1 DFQATT and CDR2 SNEGSKA (reference sequence). J was trimmed by 0 bases and V by 0 bases; bases with no gene match: 2. CDR3 nucleotide sequence: TGCAGTGCTAGAGAGGGGACAGTCTCTGGAAACACCATATATTTT. It yields the protein CSAREGTVSGNTIYF.